The clone carrying this T cell receptor beta chain was detected many times. Its antigen is currently unknown. The data stem from a study of T-cell memory formation after mild COVID-19. General study findings and limits: Still unconfirmed is whether the second-wave clones peaking on day 37 recognized SARS-CoV-2. Researchers found some responding clones in pre-infection memory, a sign that cross-reactive memory joined.

TCRdb independently ran MiXCR on the 5' RACE reads; one entry per CDR3 protein. The table lists over 400,000 distinct CDR3 sequences, 20% to 25% of them singletons. Germline CDR1 reads LGHNA; CDR2 reads YSLEER. The CDR3 consists of 15 residues. The V and J ends lost 1 base and 4 bases respectively, with 11 bases between them. This chain joins TRBV4-3 and TRBJ2-1; TRBD1 might be the D (5 bases). The sequence was collected from an adult woman who had mild COVID-19 (a few samples of this study predate the infection). Cell type and time point are not known. The sample was PBMCs or a T cell subset sorted from them (not recorded which). The CDR3 reads CASSQAAGPYNEQFF. CDR3 nucleotides: TGCGCCAGCAGCCAAGCGGCAGGGCCATACAATGAGCAGTTCTTC.